These 14 T cell receptor beta chains came from one sample sequenced in a study of CD8+ T cells in alopecia areata (dated by TCRdb to 2017 to 2018). Receptor amplification or capture employed the immunoSEQ multiplex PCR assay. For TCR sequencing, RNA was extracted from every sample and reverse transcribed into cDNA to serve as template. In TCRdb, the immuneACCESS table is reduced to in-frame sequences with V and J assigned. These tables do not hold every clone; where another copy was compared, an unresolved V gene accounts for under half, and the others remain unexplained. This sample was tabulated with around 100,000 clones, among which there are no singletons. Together, the top ten hold about 20% of the sample. Sample: lesional skin. The origin of the receptors is a C3H/HeJ mouse with alopecia areata. The strain's MHC haplotype is H2-k.

This clone was seen more than once but under ten times. Gene names and germline match the mouse. The CDR3 goes on 4 residues after the read ends, and that part is filled in from the germline J gene. The chain has TRBV19 and TRBJ2-1, with 9 bases aligning to TRBD2. Germline V gene data show CDR1 as FNHDT and CDR2 as SITEND (reference sequence). The length of the CDR3 is 14 residues. CDR3 DNA, as far as it was read: TGTGCCAGCAACCCACTGGGGGGTGGGGCT. Translation: CASNPLGGGA. The CDR3, in full, reads CASNPLGGGAEQFF.

This clone has a handful of counts. Genes here carry mouse names. The read ends 4 residues before the CDR3 terminus; that terminus is restored from the germline J gene. The rearrangement joins TRBV13-3 to TRBJ1-1; D is unclear. The CDR3 sequence is 12 residues long. Germline V gene data show CDR1 as NNHDY and CDR2 as SYVADS. The sequenced CDR3 bases are TGTGCCAGCAGTGGGCAGGCAACA. It is translated as CASSGQAT. The CDR3 in its entirety is CASSGQATEVFF.

As concerns this clone: The gene names here belong to mouse. Read data end 4 residues before the CDR3 end; the end is taken from the germline J gene. The chain recombines TRBV19 with TRBJ2-5; perhaps TRBD2 as D (7 bases). The CDR3 spans 14 residues. V was trimmed by 6 bases and J by 0 bases, leaving 11 bases between them. CDR1 and CDR2 from the germline V gene are FNHDT and SITEND (reference sequence). The CDR3 is CASNGGLNQDTQYF. CDR3 DNA, as far as it was read: TGTGCCAGCAATGGGGGGCTTAACCAAGAC.

For this clone: Gene names are mouse gene names. With the read ending 4 residues before the CDR3 end, the germline J gene is used to fill in that end. The chain recombines TRBV31 with TRBJ1-1; 7 positions agree with TRBD1. Germline CDR1 GKSSPN, CDR2 SITVG. J lost 0 bases, V lost 0 bases, and 1 base had no gene match. CDR3 length equals 14 residues. The covered CDR3 bases are TGTGCCTGGAGTCTAGACAGGGCAAACACA. Amino acids: CAWSLDRANT. The full CDR3 protein reads CAWSLDRANTEVFF.

In this sample, this clone turned up a few times. The germline and genes are mouse ones. The CDR3 end falls 4 residues outside the read, so it is completed with the germline J gene. V is TRBV13-3 and J is TRBJ1-1, with D maybe TRBD1 (5 bases). The germline V gene has CDR1 NNHDY and CDR2 SYVADS. V lost 7 bases, J lost 3 bases, and 7 bases lay in between. The CDR3 contains 11 residues. The sequenced part of the CDR3 DNA is TGTGCCAGCGGGGACTACACA. Translated, it gives CASGDYT. The full CDR3 is CASGDYTEVFF.

Note on this clone: The protein in this entry is translated from the DNA; at residue 13 it differs from the protein listed in TCRdb. Mouse names are used for the genes. The CDR3 protein is CASGETENSYNSPLYF. The DNA read from the CDR3 is TGTGCCAGCGGTGAGACAGAAAATTCCTATAATTCGCCC. This chain connects TRBV13-2 to TRBJ1-6, with D possibly matching TRBD1 (5 bases). The CDR3 extends 3 residues past the end of the read, so its final part is completed from the germline J gene. Being an ORF, TRBJ1-6 has a function that is uncertain. V was clipped by 2 bases and J by 0 bases, with 9 bases between them. The CDR3 consists of 16 residues. Germline-derived CDR1 and CDR2 are NNHNN and SYGAGS (reference sequence).

This clone appeared a few times. The genes and germline here are from mouse. From the germline J gene comes the end of the CDR3, since the read stops 4 residues before it. The chain carries TRBV13-1 and TRBJ2-2, with 9 bases lining up with TRBD1. Germline lookup yields CDR1 NSHNY and CDR2 SYGAGN. The CDR3 totals 16 residues. The junction had 9 bases not matched to a gene; V was cut back by 5 bases and J by 4 bases. The sequenced CDR3 bases are TGTGCCAGCAGCGCCTGGGACAGGGAGGGCACCGGG. This codes for CASSAWDREGTG. The CDR3 as a whole reads CASSAWDREGTGQLYF.

This clone was found a few times. The gene names here belong to mouse. The read finishes 4 residues shy of the CDR3 end, and the germline J gene is used to complete it. The chain links TRBV13-1 to TRBJ2-3; 10 bases match TRBD1. Germline V CDR1 and CDR2: NSHNY, SYGAGN. V lost 0 bases to trimming and J lost 1 base; unmatched junction nucleotides: 5. There are 17 residues in the CDR3. This CDR3 is CASSDAGTGEGAETLYF. The CDR3 DNA, read in part, is TGTGCCAGCAGTGATGCTGGGACAGGGGAGGGTGCAGAA.

On this clone: The listed genes are named as in mouse. Coverage ceases 4 residues before the CDR3 finishes, and the germline J gene fills in the end. The chain links TRBV19 to TRBJ1-1; the match to TRBD1 covers 9 bases. The CDR3 contains 14 residues. The ends lost 4 bases at V and 4 bases at J; junction bases unmatched: 5. CDR1 FNHDT and CDR2 SITEND come from the germline V gene (reference sequence). CDR3 region: CASSSGQGSTEVFF. The sequenced CDR3 bases are TGTGCCAGCAGTTCAGGACAGGGGAGCACA.

A few counts support this clone. Gene labels here are mouse ones. The read ends 4 residues shy of where the CDR3 ends; the end is completed using the germline J gene. The gene calls are TRBV14 and TRBJ2-1, with TRBD1 as a possible D gene (5 bases). Germline CDR1 is SGHDT and CDR2 is FRDEAV. With 1 base removed from V and 2 bases from J, the gap between germline ends came to 10 bases. The CDR3 is made up of 15 amino acids. CDR3 DNA (partial): TGTGCCAGCAGTTTCCGGGAGGGGTACTATGCT. Translating it yields CASSFREGYYA. The whole CDR3 reads CASSFREGYYAEQFF.

This clone has just a few counts. Gene names denote mouse genes. The read gets to within 4 residues of the CDR3 end, and the germline J gene fills in the rest. V is TRBV1 and J is TRBJ2-5, with D perhaps TRBD1 (6 bases). Germline CDR1 is NSQYPW and CDR2 is LRSPGD (reference sequence). The CDR3 runs 13 residues. Partial CDR3 DNA: TGCACCTGCAGTGCTCACAGGGAAGAC. Translated: CTCSAHRED. Given in full, the CDR3 is CTCSAHREDTQYF.

Of note for this clone: Gene names and germline refer to mouse. The missing CDR3 end, 4 residues past where the read stops, is filled in from the germline J gene. The J gene is TRBJ2-7, the V gene TRBV1; 10 nucleotides match TRBD1. CDR1 NSQYPW and CDR2 LRSPGD come from the germline V gene (reference sequence). The CDR3 totals 14 residues. The CDR3 protein is CTCSGTGGNYEQYF. The DNA read from the CDR3 is TGCACCTGCAGTGGGACAGGGGGAAATTAT.

To note about this clone: Germline and genes here are mouse. The read gets to within 4 residues of the CDR3 end, and the germline J gene fills in the rest. V is TRBV13-3 and J is TRBJ2-2; weak D call: TRBD1 (6 bases). The CDR3 is 15 residues long. Germline V lookup: CDR1 NNHDY, CDR2 SYVADS. Trimming removed 3 bases at V and 0 bases at J, with 9 bases between. The CDR3 here is CASSAGEANTGQLYF. The covered CDR3 bases are TGTGCCAGCAGTGCAGGGGAGGCAAACACCGGG.

Details on this clone: Gene names and germline refer to mouse. Read coverage stops 4 residues before the CDR3 terminus; the germline J gene supplies the remainder. This same CDR3 is encoded by further DNA sequences in the sample. The chain is built from TRBV19 and TRBJ1-2, with TRBD1 as a possible D gene (6 bases). Germline loops: CDR1 FNHDT, CDR2 SITEND (reference sequence). CDR3 size: 13 residues. V was shortened by 4 bases and J by 4 bases, with 11 bases between the two germline ends. This CDR3 is CASSPRQVSDYTF. CDR3 DNA (partial): TGTGCCAGCAGTCCTCGACAGGTCTCC.